One sample yielded the 24 T cell receptor beta chains listed below, sequenced in a study of blood T cells in healthy people across ages. Primers used in a second PCR of roughly 6 to 11 cycles were a sample-barcoded 5' primer and a J-beta primer mix. MiXCR, run by TCRdb on the 5' RACE reads, gives a single entry per CDR3 protein. The table lists 2 million or so distinct CDR3 sequences, 40% to 55% of them singletons. What was sequenced was blood. The receptor set was obtained from a woman in her thirties or forties in good health.

This clonotype came up a few times. This chain joins TRBV6-6 and TRBJ2-1; unclear D gene. Per the germline V gene, CDR1 is MNHNY and CDR2 is SVGAGI (reference sequence). The germline V and J ends were trimmed by 7 bases and 0 bases, with 13 bases remaining between them. The CDR3 has 15 amino acids. CDR3 protein: CASTLDKYSYNEQFF. DNA of the CDR3: TGTGCCAGCACTTTAGACAAGTACTCCTACAATGAGCAGTTCTTC.

In this sample, this clonotype turned up a few times. This chain joins TRBV20-1 and TRBJ2-5, with a possible D match to TRBD2 (6 bases). V gave up 1 base and J gave up 7 bases, with 22 bases separating them. There are 16 residues in the CDR3. Germline CDR1 DFQATT, CDR2 SNEGSKA (reference sequence). The CDR3 here is CSARGGATRGMGTQYF. CDR3 nucleotide sequence: TGCAGTGCTAGAGGTGGGGCAACCCGGGGGATGGGGACCCAGTACTTC.

This clonotype was seen a handful of times. The chain links TRBV7-8 to TRBJ2-1; 9 positions match TRBD2. V gave up 1 base and J gave up 2 bases; unmatched junction bases: 6. Germline loops: CDR1 SGHVS, CDR2 FQNEAQ. The CDR3 is 17 residues long. The CDR3 reads CASSLGPASGTYNEQFF. The CDR3 nucleotides are TGTGCCAGCAGCTTAGGTCCGGCTAGCGGGACCTACAATGAGCAGTTCTTC.

This chain uses TRBV5-1 with TRBJ1-1; D is possibly TRBD1 (6 bases). Trimming left V 0 bases short and J 1 base short, with 7 bases between. There are 14 residues in the CDR3. The germline V gene has CDR1 SGHRS and CDR2 YFSETQ. The CDR3 bases are TGCGCCAGCAGCTTGGAGGGACAGAACACTGAAGCTTTCTTT. Amino acid sequence: CASSLEGQNTEAFF.

This clonotype was detected many times. The V call is TRBV11-2, the J call TRBJ2-1; D is ambiguous. Germline CDR1 SGHAT, CDR2 FQNNGV. Trimming removed 5 bases at V and 6 bases at J, with 11 bases between. This CDR3 comprises 13 residues. The CDR3 loop is CASSLGRLNEQFF. In nucleotides, the CDR3 is TGTGCCAGCAGCCTAGGAAGGCTCAATGAGCAGTTCTTC.

A single count supports this clonotype. The chain is built from TRBV20-1 and TRBJ1-1, with D hard to call. Between the trimmed V and J ends, which lost 3 bases and 1 base, there was a span of 9 bases. The CDR3 runs 13 residues. Germline values: CDR1 DFQATT, CDR2 SNEGSKA (reference sequence). In DNA, the CDR3 is TGCAGTGCTAGTTTGGATACGAACACTGAAGCTTTCTTT. This encodes CSASLDTNTEAFF.

V and J are TRBV27 and TRBJ2-4, with 8 bases fitting TRBD1. The closer fit of TRBJ2-7 to the DNA end suggests the J call may be wrong. The CDR3 runs to 15 residues. From germline, CDR1 is MNHEY and CDR2 SMNVEV (reference sequence). This chain's CDR3 is CASSLKPGGGYEQYF. The CDR3 DNA sequence: TGTGCCAGCAGTTTAAAACCAGGGGGCGGCTACGAGCAGTACTTC.

The gene calls are TRBV28 and TRBJ2-5; TRBD2 matches at 14 bases. Trimming removed 3 bases from V and 11 bases from J; junction bases left unmatched: 8. The germline V gene encodes CDR1 MDHEN and CDR2 SYDVKM. CDR3 length: 15 amino acids. The CDR3 loop reads CASSLRGLAGGEQYF. The CDR3, as DNA: TGTGCCAGCAGTTTGAGAGGACTAGCGGGGGGAGAGCAGTACTTC.

The chain is built from TRBV19 and TRBJ1-2; no clear D. Germline V gene data show CDR1 as LNHDA and CDR2 as SQIVND (reference sequence). This CDR3 comprises 14 residues. Trimming pared 6 bases from V and 8 bases from J, leaving 19 bases between. CDR3 sequence (DNA): TGTGCCAGTAGGATCGGAGGAATGGTGCGCGGCTACACCTTC. Amino acids: CASRIGGMVRGYTF.

The CDR3 is CASSYRNRGIGEQFF. DNA of the CDR3: TGTGCCAGCAGTTACCGCAACAGGGGAATCGGTGAGCAGTTCTTC. The chain is built from TRBV27 and TRBJ2-1; the match to TRBD1 covers 7 bases. J gave up 9 bases and V 4 bases, and 12 bases lay outside the gene matches. The germline V gene encodes CDR1 MNHEY and CDR2 SMNVEV (reference sequence). The CDR3 is made up of 15 amino acids.

This rearrangement joins TRBV20-1 to TRBJ2-7, with D possibly matching TRBD2 (5 bases). Trimming cost V 6 bases and J 3 bases, with 21 bases left between them. Germline V gene sequence: CDR1 DFQATT, CDR2 SNEGSKA (reference sequence). The CDR3 contains 15 residues. The CDR3 nucleotides read TGCAGTGCCGCGTCCCACGGGAATTTACTCTACGAGCAGTACTTC. It encodes CSAASHGNLLYEQYF.

This clonotype was seen only a few times. CDR3 protein: CASSSGTIGANVLTF. CDR3 DNA: TGTGCCAGCAGCTCAGGGACAATAGGGGCCAACGTCCTGACTTTC. The chain links TRBV7-6 to TRBJ2-6; D possibly corresponds to TRBD1 (6 bases). Germline V gives CDR1 SGHVS, CDR2 FNYEAQ. V was trimmed by 4 bases and J by 4 bases, leaving 11 bases between them. This CDR3 has 15 amino acids.

The chain uses TRBV20-1 and TRBJ1-2, with a possible D match to TRBD1 (5 bases). Per germline, CDR1 DFQATT and CDR2 SNEGSKA (reference sequence). The CDR3 covers 14 residues. Trimming shortened V by 3 bases and J by 4 bases, and 15 bases separated the two germline ends. CDR3 sequence reads: CSARADSLAYGYTF. The CDR3 nucleotides are TGCAGTGCTAGGGCCGACAGTCTCGCCTATGGCTACACCTTC.

The J gene is TRBJ2-3, the V gene TRBV4-1; D remains ambiguous. The V end lost 0 bases, the J end lost 0 bases, and 13 bases lay between the germline ends. The germline CDR1 and CDR2 sequences are MGHRA and YSYEKL. The CDR3 runs to 17 residues. The CDR3 coding sequence is TGCGCCAGCAGCCAAGATAATCCAGCGCCCAGCACAGATACGCAGTATTTT. This sequence encodes CASSQDNPAPSTDTQYF.

This chain links TRBV28 with TRBJ2-1; tentatively, D is TRBD2 (6 bases). CDR1 and CDR2 from the germline V gene are MDHEN and SYDVKM. The germline V and J ends were trimmed by 8 bases and 7 bases, with 18 bases remaining between them. The CDR3 totals 14 residues. CDR3 residues: CASRDSYSANEQFF. In DNA form, the CDR3 reads TGTGCCAGCCGGGACTCCTACTCTGCTAATGAGCAGTTCTTC.

The rearrangement uses TRBV10-3 and TRBJ2-5, with 10 nucleotides matching TRBD1. Germline loops: CDR1 ENHRY, CDR2 SYGVKD. The CDR3 extends over 15 amino acids. V lost 6 bases to trimming and J lost 2 bases; unmatched junction nucleotides: 6. The chain's CDR3 is CAIREGQGQQETQYF. Written as DNA, the CDR3 is TGTGCCATCAGAGAGGGACAGGGGCAACAAGAGACCCAGTACTTC.

This chain uses TRBV20-1 with TRBJ2-4; 11 nucleotides line up with TRBD2. The germline V gene encodes CDR1 DFQATT and CDR2 SNEGSKA (reference sequence). The junction had 5 bases not matched to a gene; V was cut back by 1 base and J by 0 bases. This CDR3 has 17 residues. The CDR3 spells CSARAPSGGRAKNIQYF. DNA for the CDR3: TGCAGTGCTAGAGCTCCTAGCGGGGGGAGAGCCAAAAACATTCAGTACTTC.

This clonotype was found a few times. V and J are TRBV12-3 or TRBV12-4 and TRBJ1-5; no firm D call. V lost 6 bases to trimming and J lost 7 bases, with 10 bases between them. CDR3 size: 12 residues. Here the CDR3 DNA reads TGTGCCAGCAGCCCAAAAAGGCAGCCCCAGCATTTT. Encoded protein: CASSPKRQPQHF.

The chain uses TRBV6-6 and TRBJ2-2; D not certain. V lost 2 bases, J lost 4 bases, and 11 bases lay in between. The CDR3 sequence is 15 residues long. CDR1 and CDR2 (germline): MNHNY, SVGAGI (reference sequence). CDR3 nucleotide sequence: TGTGCCAGCAGTTACAGTGGCCAAACCACCGGGGAGCTGTTTTTT. Its protein is CASSYSGQTTGELFF.

This clonotype was recorded a few times. The chain joins TRBV11-2 to TRBJ2-4; no clear D. V dropped 5 bases and J dropped 7 bases, with 27 bases sitting between them. Per the germline V gene, CDR1 is SGHAT and CDR2 is FQNNGV. This CDR3 spans 18 amino acids. Here the CDR3 reads CASSPLGPPPLLTNIQYF. CDR3 nucleotide sequence: TGTGCCAGCAGCCCCCTCGGGCCCCCCCCTCTGCTGACGAACATTCAGTACTTC.

This sequence joins TRBV9 and TRBJ1-2; 8 positions match TRBD1. CDR1 SGDLS and CDR2 YYNGEE come from the germline V gene. After removal of 3 bases from V and 2 bases from J, the junction contained 6 bases not matched to a gene. This CDR3 has 15 residues. The DNA for the CDR3 is TGTGCCAGCAGCGAGGCAGGGGGCGCGAACTATGGCTACACCTTC. As protein: CASSEAGGANYGYTF.

The chain joins TRBV15 to TRBJ2-4; 10 nucleotides line up with TRBD1. The J call is doubtful: the DNA matches TRBJ2-7 better. CDR3 length: 14 amino acids. CDR1 and CDR2 (germline): LNHNV, YYDKDF (reference sequence). The CDR3 spells CATNPTGGFYEQYF. The CDR3 bases are TGTGCCACCAACCCGACAGGGGGCTTCTACGAGCAGTACTTC.

This CDR3 reads CASNMGRRYNSPLHF. The CDR3 bases are TGTGCCAGCAACATGGGACGGAGGTATAATTCACCCCTCCACTTT. V is TRBV7-2 and J is TRBJ1-6, with D perhaps matching TRBD1 (5 bases). The V end was cut by 7 bases, the J end by 4 bases, with 14 bases between. The CDR3 has 15 residues. Germline CDR1 reads SGHTA; CDR2 reads FQGNSA.

The chain couples TRBV6-6 to TRBJ2-5; weak D call: TRBD1 (6 bases). The germline CDR1 and CDR2 sequences are MNHNY and SVGAGI (reference sequence). The CDR3 contains 15 residues. The V and J ends lost 0 bases and 2 bases respectively, with 10 bases between them. This CDR3 is CASSYSSTGQETQYF. The CDR3 region has the DNA TGTGCCAGCAGTTACTCGTCGACAGGTCAAGAGACCCAGTACTTC.